This T cell receptor beta chain was identified during a study of T cell responses to AZD1222 COVID-19 vaccine. Sequencing used immunoSEQ multiplex PCR; TCRdb keeps in-frame clones, though not all of them. Of about 160,000 clones in the sample, under 95% were seen once. The sequence was obtained from an adult in good health. The sample here was peripheral blood, taken on day 0 of MenACWY control vaccination.

Written as DNA, the CDR3 is TGTGCCAGCAGTCGCAGCACAGATACGCAGTATTTT. Encoded protein: CASSRSTDTQYF. The chain has TRBV6-5 and TRBJ2-3; D is unresolved. In germline, CDR1 is MNHEY, CDR2 SVGAGI. The CDR3 covers 12 residues. V was trimmed by 5 bases and J by 0 bases, leaving 3 bases between them.